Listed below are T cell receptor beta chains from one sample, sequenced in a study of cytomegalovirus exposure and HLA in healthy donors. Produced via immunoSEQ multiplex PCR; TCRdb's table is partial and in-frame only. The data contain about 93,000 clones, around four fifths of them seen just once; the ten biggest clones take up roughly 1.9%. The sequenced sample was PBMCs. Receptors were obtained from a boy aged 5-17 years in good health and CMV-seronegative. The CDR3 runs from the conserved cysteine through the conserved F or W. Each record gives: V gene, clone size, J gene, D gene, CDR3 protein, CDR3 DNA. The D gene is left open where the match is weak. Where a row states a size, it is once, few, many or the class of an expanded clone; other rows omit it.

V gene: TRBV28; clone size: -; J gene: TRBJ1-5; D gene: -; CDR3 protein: CASNLQREAQHF; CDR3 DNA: TGTGCCAGCAACCTTCAACGAGAAGCCCAGCATTTT
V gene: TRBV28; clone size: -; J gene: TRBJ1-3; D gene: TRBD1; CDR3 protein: CASSLGQGGNTIYF; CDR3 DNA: TGTGCCAGCAGTCTCGGACAGGGTGGAAACACCATATATTTT
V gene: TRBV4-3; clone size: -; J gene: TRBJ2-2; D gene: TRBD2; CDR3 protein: CASSQDPGGYTGELFF; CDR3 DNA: TGCGCCAGCAGCCAAGATCCGGGAGGGTACACCGGGGAGCTGTTTTTT
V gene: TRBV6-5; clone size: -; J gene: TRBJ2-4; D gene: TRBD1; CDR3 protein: CASRSTGTGKNIQYF; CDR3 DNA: TGTGCCAGCAGATCGACCGGGACAGGCAAAAACATTCAGTACTTC
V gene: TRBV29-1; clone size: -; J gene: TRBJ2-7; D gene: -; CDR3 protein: CSGGSGDEQYF; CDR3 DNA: TGCAGCGGAGGGTCTGGAGACGAGCAGTACTTC
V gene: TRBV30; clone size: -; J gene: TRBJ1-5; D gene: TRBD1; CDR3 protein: CAWRGRGREFGQPQHF; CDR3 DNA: TGTGCCTGGAGGGGCAGGGGGCGAGAATTCGGGCAGCCCCAGCATTTT
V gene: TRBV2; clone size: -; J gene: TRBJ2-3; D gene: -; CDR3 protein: CASSPWEGVADTQYF; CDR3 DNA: TGTGCCAGCAGCCCATGGGAGGGGGTTGCAGATACGCAGTATTTT
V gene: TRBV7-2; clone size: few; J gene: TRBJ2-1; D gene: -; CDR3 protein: CASSLVAGQSYNEQFF; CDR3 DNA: TGTGCCAGCAGCTTAGTGGCGGGGCAGTCCTACAATGAGCAGTTCTTC
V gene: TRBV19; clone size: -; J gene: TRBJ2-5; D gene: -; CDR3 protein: CASSIGGAGETQYF; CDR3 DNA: TGTGCCAGTAGTATAGGTGGGGCGGGGGAGACCCAGTACTTC
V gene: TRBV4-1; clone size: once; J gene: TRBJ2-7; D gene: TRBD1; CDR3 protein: CASSLRPSGQGAQEQYF; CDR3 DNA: TGCGCCAGCAGCCTCAGACCATCCGGACAGGGGGCGCAAGAGCAGTACTTC
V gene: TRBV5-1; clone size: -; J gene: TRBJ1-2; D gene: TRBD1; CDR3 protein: CASSYGTTGSYGYTF; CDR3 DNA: TGCGCCAGCAGCTACGGCACGACAGGGTCCTATGGCTACACCTTC
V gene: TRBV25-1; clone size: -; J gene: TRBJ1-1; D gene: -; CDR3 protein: CASSEIGAKAFF; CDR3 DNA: TGTGCCAGCAGTGAAATTGGGGCCAAAGCTTTCTTT
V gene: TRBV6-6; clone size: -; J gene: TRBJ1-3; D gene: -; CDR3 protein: CASSYEGSGNTIYF; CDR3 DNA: TGTGCCAGCAGTTACGAGGGATCGGGAAACACCATATATTTT
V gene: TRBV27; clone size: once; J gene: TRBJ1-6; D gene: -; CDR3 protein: CASSLRGSDSPLHF; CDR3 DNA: TGTGCCAGCAGTTTGCGGGGATCGGATTCACCCCTCCACTTT
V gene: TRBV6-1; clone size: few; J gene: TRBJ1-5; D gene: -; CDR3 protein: CASSRPGLSNQPQHF; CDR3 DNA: TGTGCCAGCTCACGACCGGGACTCAGCAATCAGCCCCAGCATTTT
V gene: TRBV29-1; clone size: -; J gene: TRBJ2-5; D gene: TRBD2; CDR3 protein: CSVERASGQETQYF; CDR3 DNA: TGCAGCGTTGAAAGGGCTAGCGGCCAAGAGACCCAGTACTTC
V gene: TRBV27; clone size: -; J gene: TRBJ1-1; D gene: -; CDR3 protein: CASSFAVMNTEAFF; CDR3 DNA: TGTGCCAGCAGTTTTGCGGTCATGAACACTGAAGCTTTCTTT
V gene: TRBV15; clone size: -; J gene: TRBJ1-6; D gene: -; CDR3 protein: CATSRDRGYNSPLHF; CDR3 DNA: TGTGCCACCAGCAGAGACAGGGGTTATAATTCACCCCTCCACTTT
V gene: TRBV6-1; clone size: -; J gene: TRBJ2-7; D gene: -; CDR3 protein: CASSRTNPYEQYF; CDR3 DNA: TGTGCCAGCAGTCGGACAAACCCCTACGAGCAGTACTTC
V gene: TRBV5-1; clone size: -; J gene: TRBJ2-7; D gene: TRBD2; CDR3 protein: CASATSGGAYEQYF; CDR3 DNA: TGCGCCAGCGCGACTAGCGGGGGGGCCTACGAGCAGTACTTC
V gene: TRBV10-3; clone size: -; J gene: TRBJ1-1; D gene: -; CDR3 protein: CATGLDGGTEAFF; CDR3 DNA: TGTGCCACCGGCCTGGACGGGGGAACTGAAGCTTTCTTT
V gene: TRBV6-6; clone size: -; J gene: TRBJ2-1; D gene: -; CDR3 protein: CASSYSIQDNEQFF; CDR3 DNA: TGTGCCAGCAGTTACTCGATACAGGACAATGAGCAGTTCTTC
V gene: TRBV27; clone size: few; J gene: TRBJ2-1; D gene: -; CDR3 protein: CASSRASYNEQFF; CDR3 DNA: TGTGCCAGCAGCAGGGCCTCCTACAATGAGCAGTTCTTC
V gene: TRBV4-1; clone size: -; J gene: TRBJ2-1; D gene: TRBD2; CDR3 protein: CASSPGRTSTYNEQFF; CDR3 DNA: TGCGCCAGCAGCCCCGGCAGGACTAGCACATACAATGAGCAGTTCTTC
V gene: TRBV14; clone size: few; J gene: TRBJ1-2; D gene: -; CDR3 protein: CASSQDKGGGYTF; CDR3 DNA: TGTGCCAGCAGCCAAGATAAGGGAGGTGGCTACACCTTC
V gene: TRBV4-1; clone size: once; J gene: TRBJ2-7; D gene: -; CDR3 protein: CASSQDGQGLREQYF; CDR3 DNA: TGCGCCAGCAGCCAAGATGGACAGGGACTACGCGAGCAGTACTTC
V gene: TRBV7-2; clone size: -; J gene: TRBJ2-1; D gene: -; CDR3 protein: CASSLDPAVNEQFF; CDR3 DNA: TGTGCCAGCAGCTTAGACCCGGCGGTCAATGAGCAGTTCTTC
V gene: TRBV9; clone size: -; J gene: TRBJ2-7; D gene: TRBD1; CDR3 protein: CASSLADRVGEQYF; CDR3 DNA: TGTGCCAGCAGCCTAGCTGACAGGGTCGGAGAGCAGTACTTC
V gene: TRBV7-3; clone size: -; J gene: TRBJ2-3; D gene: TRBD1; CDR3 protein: CASSRGTVGTDTQYF; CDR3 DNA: TGTGCCAGCAGCCGAGGGACAGTTGGCACAGATACGCAGTATTTT
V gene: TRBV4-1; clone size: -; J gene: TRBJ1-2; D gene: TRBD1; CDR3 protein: CASSQDKRPDRGLYYGYTF; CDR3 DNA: TGCGCCAGCAGCCAAGATAAACGGCCGGACAGGGGCCTCTACTATGGCTACACCTTC
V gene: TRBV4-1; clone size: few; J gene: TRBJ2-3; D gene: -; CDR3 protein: CASSQEAGVNTQYF; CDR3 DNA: TGCGCCAGCAGCCAAGAGGCAGGGGTGAATACGCAGTATTTT
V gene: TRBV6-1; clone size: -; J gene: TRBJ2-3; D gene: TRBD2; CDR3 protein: CASREAGEETDTQYF; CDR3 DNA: TGTGCCAGCAGAGAAGCGGGAGAGGAAACAGATACGCAGTATTTT
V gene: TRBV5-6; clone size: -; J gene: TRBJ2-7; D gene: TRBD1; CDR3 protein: CASSPGQGWYEQYF; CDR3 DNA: TGTGCCAGCAGCCCCGGACAGGGGTGGTACGAGCAGTACTTC
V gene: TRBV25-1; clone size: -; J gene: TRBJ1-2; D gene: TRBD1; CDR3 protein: CASEELGQGVQGYTF; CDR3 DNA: TGTGCCAGCGAGGAACTGGGACAGGGAGTCCAAGGCTACACCTTC
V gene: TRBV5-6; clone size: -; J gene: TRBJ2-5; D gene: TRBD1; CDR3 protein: CASSWTGMETQYF; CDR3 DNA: TGTGCCAGCAGCTGGACAGGGATGGAGACCCAGTACTTC
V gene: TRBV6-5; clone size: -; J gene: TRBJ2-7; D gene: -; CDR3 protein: CASSPDRSLNEQYF; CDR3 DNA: TGTGCCAGCAGTCCCGACAGGTCCCTCAACGAGCAGTACTTC
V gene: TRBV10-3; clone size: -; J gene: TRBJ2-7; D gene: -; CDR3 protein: CAISDPGKRSSYEQYF; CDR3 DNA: TGTGCCATCAGTGACCCAGGTAAACGATCTTCCTACGAGCAGTACTTC
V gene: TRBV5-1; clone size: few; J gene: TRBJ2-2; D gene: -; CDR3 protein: CASSFSSTETGELFF; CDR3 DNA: TGCGCCAGCAGCTTTTCCTCGACAGAGACCGGGGAGCTGTTTTTT
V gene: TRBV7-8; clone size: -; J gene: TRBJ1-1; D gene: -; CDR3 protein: CASSRLGRTLNTEAFF; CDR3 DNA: TGTGCCAGCAGCCGCCTAGGGAGGACTTTGAACACTGAAGCTTTCTTT
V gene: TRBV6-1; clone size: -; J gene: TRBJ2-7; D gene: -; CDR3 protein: CASSGQGGSYEQYF; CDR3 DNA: TGTGCCAGCAGCGGACAGGGAGGGTCCTACGAGCAGTACTTC
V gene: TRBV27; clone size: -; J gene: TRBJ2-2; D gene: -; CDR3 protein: CASSSGISGELFF; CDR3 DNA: TGTGCCAGCAGTTCAGGGATTTCCGGGGAGCTGTTTTTT
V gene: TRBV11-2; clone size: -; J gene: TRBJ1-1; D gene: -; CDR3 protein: CASSLGVYTEAFF; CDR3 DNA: TGTGCCAGCAGCTTAGGCGTATACACTGAAGCTTTCTTT
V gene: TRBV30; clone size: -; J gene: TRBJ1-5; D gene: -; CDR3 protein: CAWSRRQTNQPQHF; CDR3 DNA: TGTGCCTGGAGTAGGAGACAGACTAATCAGCCCCAGCATTTT
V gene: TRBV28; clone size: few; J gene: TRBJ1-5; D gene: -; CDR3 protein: CASRSPGQPQHF; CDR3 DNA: TGTGCCAGCAGATCACCGGGTCAGCCCCAGCATTTT
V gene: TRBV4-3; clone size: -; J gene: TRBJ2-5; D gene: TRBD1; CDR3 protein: CASSQDDNRGLGETQYF; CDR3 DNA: TGCGCCAGCAGCCAAGATGATAACAGGGGGCTGGGGGAGACCCAGTACTTC
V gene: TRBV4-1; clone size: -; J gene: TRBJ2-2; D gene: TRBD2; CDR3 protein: CASSQSGTSGTGELFF; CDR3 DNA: TGCGCCAGCAGCCAATCCGGGACTAGCGGGACCGGGGAGCTGTTTTTT
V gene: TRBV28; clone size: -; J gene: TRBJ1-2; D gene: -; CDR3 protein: CASSKTGYSYGYTF; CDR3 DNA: TGTGCCAGCAGTAAGACAGGATACAGCTATGGCTACACCTTC
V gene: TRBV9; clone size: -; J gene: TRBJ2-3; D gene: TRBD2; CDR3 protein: CASSETGTSRGDTQYF; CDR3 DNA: TGTGCCAGCAGTGAAACCGGGACTAGCAGGGGCGATACGCAGTATTTT
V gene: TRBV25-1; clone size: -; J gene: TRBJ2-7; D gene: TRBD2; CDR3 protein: CASSEVGSGGYEQYF; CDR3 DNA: TGTGCCAGCAGTGAAGTTGGTAGCGGGGGTTACGAGCAGTACTTC
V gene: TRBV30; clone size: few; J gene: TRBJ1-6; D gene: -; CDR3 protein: CAWSVGSYNSPLHF; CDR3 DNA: TGTGCCTGGAGTGTCGGCTCCTATAATTCACCCCTCCACTTT
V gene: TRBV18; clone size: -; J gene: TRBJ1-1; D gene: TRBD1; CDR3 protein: CASSPDREAFF; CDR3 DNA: TGTGCCAGCTCACCAGACAGGGAGGCTTTCTTT
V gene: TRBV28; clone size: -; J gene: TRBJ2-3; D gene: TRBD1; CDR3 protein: CASSQSTGSQDTQYF; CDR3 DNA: TGTGCCAGCAGTCAATCGACAGGGAGCCAAGATACGCAGTATTTT
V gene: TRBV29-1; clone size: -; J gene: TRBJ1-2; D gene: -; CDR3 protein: CSVEEQGVGGYTF; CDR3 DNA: TGCAGCGTTGAAGAACAAGGGGTTGGTGGCTACACCTTC